This TCR beta chain was retrieved from a study of blood T cell repertoires in COVID-19. Study information: The origin of the acute and convalescent COVID-19 samples was the United States, Italy and Spain. PBMCs, B-cell-depleted T cells, or T cells provided the cDNA or gDNA that made up the material.

Sequencing used immunoSEQ multiplex PCR; TCRdb keeps in-frame clones, though not all of them. This table holds about 250,000 clones, around nine tenths found once. The V and J ends lost 6 bases and 4 bases respectively, with 12 bases between them. The CDR3 length is 13 residues. Per germline, CDR1 SGHAT and CDR2 FQNNGV. The TCR sequence derives from a woman aged 45-59 years who had recovered from COVID-19. The chain uses TRBV11-2 and TRBJ1-1; the D gene is possibly TRBD1 (6 bases). The sample comprised PBMCs or T cells enriched from blood (not recorded which). In nucleotides, the CDR3 is TGTGCCAGCAGTTCTGGGACACTCACTGAAGCTTTCTTT. Translating gives CASSSGTLTEAFF.